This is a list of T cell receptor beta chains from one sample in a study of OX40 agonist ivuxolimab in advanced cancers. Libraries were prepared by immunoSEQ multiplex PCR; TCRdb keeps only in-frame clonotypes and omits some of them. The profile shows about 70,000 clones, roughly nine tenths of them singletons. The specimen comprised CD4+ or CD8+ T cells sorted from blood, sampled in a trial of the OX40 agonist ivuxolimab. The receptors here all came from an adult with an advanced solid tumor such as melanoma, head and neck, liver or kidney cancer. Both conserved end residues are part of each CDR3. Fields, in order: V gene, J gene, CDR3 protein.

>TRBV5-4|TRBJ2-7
CASSLGAGVLGYEQYF
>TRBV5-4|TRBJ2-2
CASSLKVAGTGELFF
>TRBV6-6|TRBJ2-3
CASTSAGGTDTQYF
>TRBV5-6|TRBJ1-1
CASSLDLNTEAFF
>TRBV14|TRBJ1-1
CASSQTSGGRNTEAFF
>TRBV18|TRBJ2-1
CASSPNGYNEQFF
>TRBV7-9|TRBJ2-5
CASSPPRADRTQETQYF
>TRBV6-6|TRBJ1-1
CASTTGGTGSTEAFF
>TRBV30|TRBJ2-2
CAWSDGPEGATGELFF
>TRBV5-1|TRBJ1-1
CASSPQGMHTEAFF
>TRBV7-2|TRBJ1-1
CASSLVRAVNTEAFF
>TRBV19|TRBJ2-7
CASKKGGSSYEQYF
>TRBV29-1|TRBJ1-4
CSAGNPTNEKLFF